This passage covers 10 T cell receptor beta chains from one sample sequenced in a study of T-cell reconstitution after alpha-beta-depleted transplantation in children. Unique molecular identifiers tagged the TCRbeta library. One entry per CDR3 protein, called by TCRdb with MiXCR from the PCR reads. The profile shows 400,000 to 500,000 distinct CDR3 sequences, 9.5% to 13% of them singletons. The source material was PBMCs from the stem cell graft donor, sampled from the stem cell graft. The source is a human donor who donated a stem cell graft to a child with acute myeloid leukemia.

Only a few counts were recorded for this clonotype. The chain is built from TRBV7-2 and TRBJ1-3; 7 positions match TRBD1. V gave up 5 bases and J gave up 8 bases; unmatched junction bases: 9. The CDR3 consists of 14 residues. Germline V gene data show CDR1 as SGHTA and CDR2 as FQGNSA. The CDR3 loop reads CASSQQGLVDTIYF. The CDR3 bases are TGTGCCAGCAGCCAACAGGGGTTGGTGGACACCATATATTTT.

This clonotype appeared a few times. The chain recombines TRBV14 with TRBJ2-4; TRBD2 might be the D (6 bases). Trimming left V 0 bases short and J 1 base short, with 16 bases between. Germline V lookup: CDR1 SGHDN, CDR2 FVKESK. CDR3 length: 18 amino acids. The CDR3 coding sequence is TGTGCCAGCAGCCAAGAGGCGGGACCGACCCCTGCCAAAAACATTCAGTACTTC. Its translation is CASSQEAGPTPAKNIQYF.

This clonotype was recorded a few times. J is TRBJ1-4 and V is TRBV7-9; D gene unclear. The V and J ends lost 5 bases and 2 bases respectively, with 9 bases between them. The CDR3 sequence is 14 residues long. The germline V gene has CDR1 SEHNR and CDR2 FQNEAQ (reference sequence). The CDR3 here is CASSQETTNEKLFF. The DNA of the CDR3 is TGTGCCAGCAGCCAGGAGACTACTAATGAAAAACTGTTTTTT.

This clonotype came up a few times. CDR3 residues: CSAREYTGELFF. CDR3 nucleotide sequence: TGCAGTGCTAGGGAATACACCGGGGAGCTGTTTTTT. The gene calls are TRBV20-1 and TRBJ2-2, with no clear D. Trimming left V 3 bases short and J 3 bases short, with 5 bases between. CDR1 is DFQATT, CDR2 SNEGSKA, per germline (reference sequence). The CDR3 totals 12 residues.

Only a few counts were recorded for this clonotype. The V and J genes are TRBV20-1 and TRBJ2-7; D unresolved. The germline V and J ends were trimmed by 7 bases and 6 bases, with 13 bases remaining between them. Germline V gene sequence: CDR1 DFQATT, CDR2 SNEGSKA (reference sequence). This CDR3 region has 11 residues. The CDR3 reads CSGTRKGEQYF. The CDR3 DNA is TGCAGTGGGACGCGGAAGGGCGAGCAGTACTTC.

This clonotype showed up just a few times. The J gene is TRBJ1-1, the V gene TRBV5-5; 8 bases agree with TRBD1. CDR1 is SGHKS, CDR2 YYEKEE, per germline (reference sequence). This CDR3 has 15 residues. With V trimmed by 4 bases and J by 4 bases, 9 bases remained unmatched. The DNA of the CDR3 is TGTGCCAGCAGCCCAAGGACAGGGTTGGTCACTGAAGCTTTCTTT. It codes for CASSPRTGLVTEAFF.

The J gene is TRBJ2-7, the V gene TRBV7-9, with TRBD1 identical over 8 bases. CDR3 length: 14 residues. V trimming: 3 bases; J trimming: 4 bases; junction bases outside the gene matches: 5. Germline V lookup: CDR1 SEHNR, CDR2 FQNEAQ (reference sequence). The CDR3 DNA is TGTGCCAGCAGCTTTTCGGGACAGGAGTACGAGCAGTACGTC. Translated, it gives CASSFSGQEYEQYV.

This clonotype occurred once. This chain links TRBV3-1 with TRBJ2-7; 10 bases match TRBD1. Trimming removed 8 bases from V and 1 base from J; junction bases left unmatched: 8. Germline-derived CDR1 and CDR2 are LGHDT and YNNKEL (reference sequence). This CDR3 region has 15 residues. CDR3 sequence reads: CASCRDRGPSYEQYF. The CDR3 bases are TGTGCCAGCTGCCGGGACAGGGGCCCGTCCTACGAGCAGTACTTC.

There are a few counts of this clonotype. The V call is TRBV29-1, the J call TRBJ2-7, with 11 bases that match TRBD2. The CDR3 totals 15 residues. Unmatched junction bases numbered 4, after V lost 3 bases and J lost 0 bases. CDR1 and CDR2 from the germline V gene are SQVTM and ANQGSEA. CDR3 coding DNA: TGCAGCGTTGATTGGCTAGCGGGGGGCTCCTACGAGCAGTACTTC. As protein: CSVDWLAGGSYEQYF.

This clonotype has a handful of counts. V is TRBV6-1 and J is TRBJ2-3; possibly TRBD2 for D (6 bases). Trimming removed 6 bases at V and 2 bases at J, with 15 bases between. The germline CDR1 and CDR2 sequences are MNHNS and SASEGT. The CDR3 sequence is 15 residues long. For the CDR3, the DNA is TGTGCCAGCAGGACCGGGACTTTTCCCACAGATACGCAGTATTTT. Translation gives CASRTGTFPTDTQYF.